This T cell receptor beta chain is from a study of T cells expressing NK-cell markers. About the research overall: Seven of the eight sequenced donors were HCMV-seropositive; one was seronegative.

The CDR3 extends over 15 amino acids. Per the germline V gene, CDR1 is DFQATT and CDR2 is SNEGSKA (reference sequence). Production of TCR beta cDNA relied on 5'RACE template switching with UMIs. After re-calling the 5' RACE reads, TCRdb lists one entry per CDR3 protein, DNA absent. In all, the sample yields about 150,000 distinct CDR3 sequences. The rearrangement links TRBV20-1 to TRBJ1-2; checking the TCRdb D call of TRBD1 is not possible without DNA. This receptor was obtained from a man aged 18-75 years in good health. The sequencing input was blood T cells: a sorted CD56 or NKG2C T cell subset, CD4+ or CD8+ T cells, or bulk PBMC T cells (not recorded which). CDR3 loop: CSALQGLGGYYGYTF.